Following are 28 T cell receptor beta chains from one sample sequenced in a study of preoperative IRX-2 immunotherapy in early breast cancer. Treatment reported: preoperative locoregional IRX-2 cytokine immunotherapy. The repertoire was sequenced with immunoSEQ multiplex PCR; TCRdb's copy has only in-frame clones and lacks some. Among approximately 96,000 clones, 75% to 90% were seen once, and the ten largest hold approximately 2%. Here the sequenced sample was tumor tissue, taken after IRX-2 immunotherapy. Source of these receptors: a human donor with breast cancer.

The rearrangement uses TRBV11-3 and TRBJ2-1; D ambiguous. The CDR3 totals 14 residues. The germline V gene encodes CDR1 SGHNT and CDR2 YENEEA. V lost 3 bases, J lost 6 bases, and 12 bases lay in between. CDR3 nucleotide sequence: TGTGCCAGCAGCTTGGAAGGGAATTTCAATGAGCAGTTCTTC. Its protein product is CASSLEGNFNEQFF.

The V gene is TRBV29-1, the J gene TRBJ1-1, with no clear D. This CDR3 contains 12 residues. V lost 3 bases and J 1 base, leaving 6 bases between the germline ends. From germline, CDR1 is SQVTM and CDR2 ANQGSEA. CDR3: CSVDNRNTEAFF. The CDR3 DNA sequence: TGCAGCGTTGACAACAGGAACACTGAAGCTTTCTTT.

The V gene is TRBV10-2, the J gene TRBJ2-3; D might be TRBD1 or TRBD2, each matching 6 bases. CDR1 and CDR2 (germline): WSHSY, SAAADI. The CDR3 has 14 residues. Between the trimmed V and J ends, which lost 7 bases and 1 base, there was a span of 12 bases. The CDR3 loop is CASKGGSGTDTQYF. The CDR3 nucleotides read TGCGCCAGCAAAGGGGGGAGCGGCACAGATACGCAGTATTTT.

The chain combines TRBV10-2 with TRBJ2-2; TRBD1 is a possible D gene (6 bases). CDR3 length equals 15 residues. V was trimmed by 8 bases and J by 4 bases, leaving 17 bases between them. Germline CDR1 WSHSY, CDR2 SAAADI. CDR3: CASGGPRVSTGELFF. DNA of the CDR3: TGCGCCAGCGGGGGCCCCAGGGTGTCCACCGGGGAGCTGTTTTTT.

This sequence joins TRBV6-8 and TRBJ1-4; D is unresolved. The CDR3 length is 12 residues. The germline CDR1 and CDR2 sequences are MNHGY and SAAAGT. Trimming left V 6 bases short and J 8 bases short, with 10 bases between. The CDR3 region has the DNA TGTGCCAGCAGCCCACTTGGGGAAAAACTGTTTTTT. Translation gives CASSPLGEKLFF.

The chain is built from TRBV28 and TRBJ2-7; perhaps TRBD2 as D (6 bases). The CDR3 loop spans 12 amino acids. The germline V and J ends were trimmed by 8 bases and 6 bases, with 14 bases remaining between them. The germline gives CDR1 MDHEN, CDR2 SYDVKM. This chain's CDR3 is CASHGHGGEQYF. As DNA, the CDR3 is TGTGCCAGCCACGGCCACGGGGGCGAGCAGTACTTC.

The V and J genes are TRBV28 and TRBJ1-5, with D possibly being TRBD1 (5 bases). The CDR3 is 12 residues long. The V gene's germline CDR1 is MDHEN and CDR2 SYDVKM. The V and J ends lost 3 bases and 7 bases respectively, with 7 bases between them. CDR3 sequence: CASSFPGQPQHF. CDR3 nucleotides: TGTGCCAGCAGTTTCCCAGGGCAGCCCCAGCATTTT.

This chain links TRBV6-8 with TRBJ1-2; D gene unclear. The CDR3 spans 12 residues. Germline V CDR1 and CDR2: MNHGY, SAAAGT. V lost 5 bases to trimming and J lost 8 bases, with 12 bases between them. The CDR3 DNA reads TGTGCCAGCAGTCCTGGACCCGGGGGCTACACCTTC. Protein: CASSPGPGGYTF.

This clone was seen a few times. The chain uses TRBV15 and TRBJ1-5; the match to TRBD1 covers 8 bases. The CDR3 consists of 14 residues. Trimming at V came to 5 bases and at J to 6 bases, leaving 6 bases not matched to a gene. Germline CDR1 is LNHNV and CDR2 is YYDKDF (reference sequence). Written as DNA, the CDR3 is TGTGCCACCAGCCGAGGACAGGGTCGTCAGCCCCAGCATTTT. This sequence encodes CATSRGQGRQPQHF.

This chain connects TRBV6-9 to TRBJ2-2; perhaps TRBD2 as D (6 bases). The germline V gene has CDR1 MNHGY and CDR2 SVAAGI. V lost 5 bases to trimming and J lost 3 bases, with 13 bases between them. The CDR3 contains 15 residues. The CDR3 protein is CASSMLARYTGELFF. The CDR3 DNA sequence: TGTGCCAGCAGTATGCTAGCGAGATACACCGGGGAGCTGTTTTTT.

DNA for the CDR3: TGTGCCAGCTCAGACACAGGGATCTATGGCTACACCTTC. Protein product: CASSDTGIYGYTF. The V and J genes are TRBV18 and TRBJ1-2; D perhaps matches TRBD1 (6 bases). CDR3 length: 13 amino acids. V lost 5 bases and J lost 4, with 11 bases in between. Germline V gene lookup returns CDR1 KGHSH and CDR2 LQKENI.

V and J are TRBV18 and TRBJ1-5; the match to TRBD1 covers 9 bases. From germline, CDR1 is KGHSH and CDR2 LQKENI. This CDR3 contains 13 residues. V shed 5 bases, J shed 6 bases, and the junction held 2 bases outside the gene matches. CDR3 nucleotides: TGTGCCAGCTCAGAGGGACAGGGTCAGCCCCAGCATTTT. Encoded protein: CASSEGQGQPQHF.

The chain couples TRBV23-1 to TRBJ2-7, with D perhaps matching TRBD1 or TRBD2 (5 bases each). TRBV23-1 is assigned to the ORF class and has an uncertain function. Trimming stripped 4 bases from V and 9 bases from J, with 25 bases between. This CDR3 has 16 residues. The CDR3 DNA sequence: TGCGCCAGCAGTCGCCGCACTAAAGGCTTACCAGGGAGGCAGTACTTC. Encoded protein: CASSRRTKGLPGRQYF.

V is TRBV19 and J is TRBJ1-4, with unresolved D. V lost 3 bases and J 8 bases, leaving 16 bases between the germline ends. The CDR3 contains 15 residues. CDR1 LNHDA and CDR2 SQIVND come from the germline V gene (reference sequence). The CDR3 nucleotides read TGTGCCAGTAGTATCTCAGAAGCTATGGGCGAAAAACTGTTTTTT. Translated: CASSISEAMGEKLFF.

The gene calls are TRBV30 and TRBJ1-5, with D perhaps matching TRBD1 (6 bases). The CDR3 has 11 amino acids. V lost 0 bases and J lost 11, with 8 bases in between. Germline V gene lookup returns CDR1 GTSNPN and CDR2 SVGIG (reference sequence). The CDR3 nucleotides are TGTGCCTGGAGTGTGGACAGATCCCAGCATTTT. The encoded protein is CAWSVDRSQHF.

This clone was detected only a few times. The chain combines TRBV12-5 with TRBJ2-5; no clear D. Trimming removed 1 base from V and 5 bases from J, with 11 bases in between. There are 14 residues in the CDR3. CDR1 and CDR2 (germline): LGHNT, FRNRAP. The DNA for the CDR3 is TGTGCTAGTGGTTTGGGTACCGGTTGGGAGACCCAGTACTTC. It is translated as CASGLGTGWETQYF.

The chain carries TRBV18 and TRBJ2-7; 7 bases are shared with TRBD2. This CDR3 spans 14 amino acids. Germline V gene sequence: CDR1 KGHSH, CDR2 LQKENI. Trimming at V came to 1 base and at J to 4 bases, leaving 4 bases not matched to a gene. The CDR3 region has the DNA TGTGCCAGCTCACCACTACCGGGGGGTTACGAGCAGTACTTC. The encoded protein is CASSPLPGGYEQYF.

The chain uses TRBV5-1 and TRBJ1-4; 11 bases are shared with TRBD1. This CDR3 comprises 15 residues. The V gene end was trimmed by 3 bases and the J gene end by 7 bases; junction bases not matched to a gene: 5. Germline values: CDR1 SGHRS, CDR2 YFSETQ. The DNA for the CDR3 is TGCGCCAGCAGCTCCCAAGGGACAGGGGGTGAAAAACTGTTTTTT. Its protein product is CASSSQGTGGEKLFF.

This chain connects TRBV6-8 to TRBJ2-7; D gene unclear. The V gene lost 5 bases and the J gene lost 0 bases, with 8 bases spanning the gap. Germline values: CDR1 MNHGY, CDR2 SAAAGT. This CDR3 comprises 13 residues. In DNA, the CDR3 is TGTGCCAGCAGTCTAAAAATCTCCTACGAGCAGTACTTC. Amino acid sequence: CASSLKISYEQYF.

The V gene is TRBV6-9, the J gene TRBJ2-2; no clear D gene. V dropped 6 bases and J dropped 0 bases, with 2 bases sitting between them. The germline V gene encodes CDR1 MNHGY and CDR2 SVAAGI. The CDR3 loop spans 12 amino acids. CDR3 region: CASRPNTGELFF. The DNA of the CDR3 is TGTGCCAGCAGGCCGAACACCGGGGAGCTGTTTTTT.

The chain has TRBV19 and TRBJ1-6; 11 bases align to TRBD1. Germline values: CDR1 LNHDA, CDR2 SQIVND (reference sequence). Unmatched junction bases numbered 5, after V lost 7 bases and J lost 6 bases. This CDR3 has 15 amino acids. In DNA form, the CDR3 reads TGTGCCAGTAATCGCGGGACAGGGGGTAATTCACCCCTCCACTTT. This gives the protein CASNRGTGGNSPLHF.

This chain connects TRBV2 to TRBJ2-3, with TRBD2 identical over 10 bases. Germline V gene lookup returns CDR1 SNHLY and CDR2 FYNNEI. The V gene end was trimmed by 8 bases and the J gene end by 4 bases; junction bases not matched to a gene: 6. CDR3 length: 14 amino acids. In nucleotides, the CDR3 is TGTGCCAGCCTACTAGCGGGAATGTCAGATACGCAGTATTTT. Translation: CASLLAGMSDTQYF.

The rearrangement links TRBV28 to TRBJ2-3; no reliable D call. The germline V and J ends were trimmed by 4 bases and 6 bases, with 8 bases remaining between them. The V gene's germline CDR1 is MDHEN and CDR2 SYDVKM. The CDR3 covers 12 residues. The CDR3 nucleotides are TGTGCCAGCAGTTCCGGAGCGGATACGCAGTATTTT. Translating gives CASSSGADTQYF.

This clone was counted a single time. This chain joins TRBV29-1 and TRBJ1-1, with TRBD1 matching 7 bases. The CDR3 is made up of 13 amino acids. The germline V gene has CDR1 SQVTM and CDR2 ANQGSEA. V lost 5 bases to trimming and J lost 0 bases; unmatched junction nucleotides: 3. The CDR3 DNA is TGCAGCGTTATAACAGGGGTGAACACTGAAGCTTTCTTT. Its protein is CSVITGVNTEAFF.

This chain uses TRBV30 with TRBJ2-1; D gene unclear. Germline CDR1 and CDR2: GTSNPN and SVGIG (reference sequence). V dropped 3 bases and J dropped 7 bases, with 16 bases sitting between them. The CDR3 extends over 14 amino acids. CDR3 amino acids: CAWRSPRPRNEQFF. In DNA, the CDR3 is TGTGCCTGGAGATCACCACGCCCGAGGAATGAGCAGTTCTTC. The variable domain in full, completed from reference TRBV30 and TRBJ2-1, reads SQTIHQWPATLVQPVGSPLSLECTVEGTSNPNLYWYRQAAGRGLQLLFYSVGIGQISSEVPQNLSASRPQDRQFILSSKKLLLSDSGFYLCAWRSPRPRNEQFFGPGTRLTVL.

Here the CDR3 reads CASSPDGNFNQPQHF. CDR3 sequence (DNA): TGTGCCAGCAGCCCCGATGGGAATTTCAATCAGCCCCAGCATTTT. The chain is built from TRBV7-5 and TRBJ1-5. TRBV7-5 is recorded as a pseudogene. The CDR3 covers 15 residues.

This sequence joins TRBV29-1 and TRBJ1-2; the D gene is possibly TRBD1 (5 bases). From germline, CDR1 is SQVTM and CDR2 ANQGSEA. V was cut by 3 bases and J by 4 bases, with 12 bases left in between. The CDR3 runs to 13 residues. In DNA form, the CDR3 reads TGCAGCGTTGATGGGACGGGACTCTATGGCTACACCTTC. This gives the protein CSVDGTGLYGYTF.

The chain is built from TRBV6-8 and TRBJ1-5, with TRBD1 matching 7 bases. CDR3 size: 13 residues. V lost 10 bases to trimming and J lost 9 bases; unmatched junction nucleotides: 12. Germline CDR1 reads MNHGY; CDR2 reads SAAAGT. CDR3 sequence: CATTRQGEMPQHF. The CDR3 region has the DNA TGTGCCACCACACGGCAGGGGGAGATGCCCCAGCATTTT.